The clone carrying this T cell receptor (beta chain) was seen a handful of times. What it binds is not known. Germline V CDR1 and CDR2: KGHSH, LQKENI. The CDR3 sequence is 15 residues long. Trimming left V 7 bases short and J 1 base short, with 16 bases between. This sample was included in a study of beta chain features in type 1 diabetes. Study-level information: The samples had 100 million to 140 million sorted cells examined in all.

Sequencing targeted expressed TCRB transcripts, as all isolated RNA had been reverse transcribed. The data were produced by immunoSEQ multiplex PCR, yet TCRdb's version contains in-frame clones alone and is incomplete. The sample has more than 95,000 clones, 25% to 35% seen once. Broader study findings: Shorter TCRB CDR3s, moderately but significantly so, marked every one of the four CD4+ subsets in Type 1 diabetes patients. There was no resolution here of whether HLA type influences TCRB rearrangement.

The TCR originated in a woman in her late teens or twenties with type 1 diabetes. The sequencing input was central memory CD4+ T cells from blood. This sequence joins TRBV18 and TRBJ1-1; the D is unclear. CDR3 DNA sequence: TGTGCCAGCTACAGCAGTCCCGGAGGGAACACTGAAGCTTTCTTT. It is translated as CASYSSPGGNTEAFF. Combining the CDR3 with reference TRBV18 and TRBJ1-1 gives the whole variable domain NAGVMQNPRHLVRRRGQEARLRCSPMKGHSHVYWYRQLPEEGLKFMVYLQKENIIDESGMPKERFSAEFPKEGPSILRIQQVVRGDSAAYFCASYSSPGGNTEAFFGQGTRLTVV.